Each of the 29 T cell receptor beta chains below was sequenced from the same sample in a study of shared clonotypes between healthy human individuals. Profiled with immunoSEQ multiplex PCR; TCRdb holds only in-frame clones, not every one. The sample yields about 1.1 million clones, about 72% seen once. Sequencing input: memory CD4+ T cells from PBMCs. Subset of the sample: CD45RA-negative fraction. These receptors were collected from a man younger than 35 in good health. Some clones in this sample may be carry-over from other donors' samples.

This clone showed up just a few times. The chain employs TRBV10-3 and TRBJ2-2; 13 bases map to TRBD2. CDR1 is ENHRY and CDR2 is SYGVKD in the germline V gene. Trimming cost V 4 bases and J 8 bases; bases outside gene matches: 7. The length of the CDR3 is 16 residues. DNA of the CDR3: TGTGCCATCAGTGTACTAGCGGGAGGGCCGAATGGGGAGCTGTTTTTT. Protein: CAISVLAGGPNGELFF.

The chain combines TRBV28 with TRBJ2-5, with D unresolved. This CDR3 contains 13 residues. CDR1 MDHEN and CDR2 SYDVKM come from the germline V gene. V was clipped by 2 bases and J by 5 bases, with 9 bases between them. The CDR3 DNA is TGTGCCAGCAGTTTACATACGCCGGAGACCCAGTACTTC. This codes for CASSLHTPETQYF.

Regarding this clone: In the same sample, other DNA sequences code for this CDR3. The chain links TRBV5-1 to TRBJ2-1, with D unresolved. Trimming pared 4 bases from V and 2 bases from J, leaving 13 bases between. The CDR3 extends over 15 amino acids. Per the germline V gene, CDR1 is SGHRS and CDR2 is YFSETQ. The CDR3 DNA sequence: TGCGCCAGCAGCCTCGGGCAGGATCCCTACAATGAGCAGTTCTTC. The encoded protein is CASSLGQDPYNEQFF.

Comment on this clone: With a far larger clone one base away, a read error is the likely cause. V is TRBV29-1 and J is TRBJ1-3; a weak D match, TRBD1 (5 bases). CDR3 length: 13 residues. Looked up from germline, CDR1 is SQVTM and CDR2 is ANQGSEA. The CDR3 here is CSVEVGLGSTIYF. CDR3 coding DNA: TGCAGCGTTGAAGTGGGGCTGGGAAGCACCATATATTTT.

The chain carries TRBV5-1 and TRBJ2-7, with no clear D. V lost 0 bases and J lost 4, with 5 bases in between. The V gene's germline CDR1 is SGHRS and CDR2 YFSETQ. The CDR3 contains 12 residues. The CDR3 nucleotides are TGCGCCAGCAGCTTGGGAAAATACGAGCAGTACTTC. It encodes CASSLGKYEQYF.

In this sample, this clone turned up many times. The chain has TRBV5-1 and TRBJ1-3; TRBD1 agrees at 9 bases. The CDR3 has 20 amino acids. Unmatched junction bases numbered 17, after V lost 1 base and J lost 3 bases. The germline V gene encodes CDR1 SGHRS and CDR2 YFSETQ. The CDR3 nucleotides are TGCGCCAGCAGCTTGTTCCGGGATGACTTGGGGACAGGGCTTGGAAACACCATATATTTT. This gives the protein CASSLFRDDLGTGLGNTIYF.

The chain uses TRBV27 and TRBJ2-3; 7 positions agree with TRBD2. The CDR3 has 16 residues. The germline CDR1 and CDR2 sequences are MNHEY and SMNVEV (reference sequence). V gave up 2 bases and J gave up 3 bases; unmatched junction bases: 8. The CDR3 coding sequence is TGTGCCAGCAGTTTAGGGCGGACTAGTCGAACAGATACGCAGTATTTT. This encodes CASSLGRTSRTDTQYF.

The chain is built from TRBV11-3 and TRBJ2-7, with 7 bases fitting TRBD2. The germline V gene encodes CDR1 SGHNT and CDR2 YENEEA. V was pared by 4 bases and J by 5 bases, with 11 bases of the junction left unmatched. The CDR3 totals 15 residues. This CDR3 reads CASSSGLAAHHEQYF. CDR3 DNA: TGTGCCAGCAGCTCTGGGCTAGCGGCCCACCACGAGCAGTACTTC. The full variable domain, rest sourced from reference TRBV11-3 and TRBJ2-7, is EAGVVQSPRYKIIEKKQPVAFWCNPISGHNTLYWYLQNLGQGPELLIRYENEEAVDDSQLPKDRFSAERLKGVDSTLKIQPAELGDSAVYLCASSSGLAAHHEQYFGPGTRLTVT.

CDR3 sequence reads: CATKKWGNLREETQYF. In nucleotides, the CDR3 is TGTGCCACCAAAAAATGGGGGAACTTAAGAGAAGAGACCCAGTACTTC. The chain combines TRBV6-4 with TRBJ2-5; D may be TRBD1 or TRBD2 (5 bases each). This CDR3 is 16 amino acids long. Germline CDR1 reads MRHNA; CDR2 reads SNTAGT. With 10 bases removed from V and 3 bases from J, the gap between germline ends came to 24 bases.

This clone has more than one count but fewer than ten. Other DNA sequences within the sample encode an identical CDR3. This chain uses TRBV19 with TRBJ1-1; tentatively, D is TRBD1 (6 bases). V lost 3 bases to trimming and J lost 4 bases, with 9 bases between them. CDR1 and CDR2 from the germline V gene are LNHDA and SQIVND (reference sequence). The length of the CDR3 is 13 residues. CDR3 nucleotide sequence: TGTGCCAGTAGTATCGACAGGCGCACTGAAGCTTTCTTT. Translated: CASSIDRRTEAFF.

The table lists this clone with a few counts. This chain links TRBV27 with TRBJ1-1; D not certain. Trimming stripped 3 bases from V and 4 bases from J, with 12 bases between. This CDR3 is 14 amino acids long. Germline CDR1 is MNHEY and CDR2 is SMNVEV (reference sequence). CDR3 sequence reads: CASSLGTLGTEAFF. The CDR3 region has the DNA TGTGCCAGCAGTTTGGGCACTTTGGGCACTGAAGCTTTCTTT.

This chain joins TRBV7-3 and TRBJ2-1, with 8 nucleotides matching TRBD2. This CDR3 contains 15 residues. Germline V gives CDR1 SGHTA, CDR2 FQGTGA. Trimming took 5 bases from V and 6 from J; bases not matched to a gene: 9. CDR3 coding DNA: TGTGCCAGCAGCCGTAGCGGGGCCAACCCCAATGAGCAGTTCTTC. Translated: CASSRSGANPNEQFF. Based on the CDR3 plus reference TRBV7-3 and TRBJ2-1, the full variable domain is GAGVSQTPSNKVTEKGKYVELRCDPISGHTALYWYRQSLGQGPEFLIYFQGTGAADDSGLPNDRFFAVRPEGSVSTLKIQRTERGDSAVYLCASSRSGANPNEQFFGPGTRLTVL.

In regard to this clone: Germline and junction disagree at one end, which may indicate a read error. CDR3 region: CSARRTSLF. In DNA form, the CDR3 reads TGCAGTGCTCGGAGAACCTCGCTCTTC. The rearrangement joins TRBV20-1 to TRBJ2-1, with unresolved D. The CDR3 loop spans 9 amino acids. Germline loops: CDR1 DFQATT, CDR2 SNEGSKA (reference sequence).

This clone was detected once. The chain has TRBV11-2 and TRBJ2-3, with D perhaps being TRBD1 or TRBD2 (5 bases each). V was pared by 6 bases and J by 0 bases, with 13 bases between. Germline-derived CDR1 and CDR2 are SGHAT and FQNNGV. CDR3 length equals 15 residues. The CDR3 sequence is CASRPGARSTDTQYF. CDR3 DNA: TGTGCCAGCAGACCCGGGGCTAGGAGCACAGATACGCAGTATTTT.

A note on this clone: Additional DNA sequences in this sample encode the identical CDR3. The rearrangement links TRBV28 to TRBJ1-2, with 9 bases that match TRBD1. Germline V gene sequence: CDR1 MDHEN, CDR2 SYDVKM. The V and J ends lost 5 bases and 3 bases, in that order; junction bases with no gene match: 4. The CDR3 sequence is 14 residues long. The CDR3 DNA reads TGTGCCAGCAGTCCGGGACAGGGAGACTATGGCTACACCTTC. Translation: CASSPGQGDYGYTF.

This clone was seen only a few times. CDR3 sequence (DNA): TGTGCCAGCAGCGCGGGACTAGCGGACAACAATGAGCAGTTCTTC. Protein: CASSAGLADNNEQFF. The V and J genes are TRBV9 and TRBJ2-1; 11 bases line up with TRBD2. The CDR3 has 15 residues. Trimming removed 3 bases from V and 5 bases from J; junction bases left unmatched: 4. Germline-derived CDR1 and CDR2 are SGDLS and YYNGEE.

This chain links TRBV13 with TRBJ1-1; D not resolved. Deletions cut 5 bases from V and 1 base from J, with 11 bases between. This CDR3 has 14 residues. In germline, CDR1 is PRHDT, CDR2 FYEKMQ (reference sequence). CDR3 nucleotide sequence: TGTGCCAGCAGCCCGAGACCGTGGAACACTGAAGCTTTCTTT. It specifies CASSPRPWNTEAFF.

The table lists this clone with many counts. CDR3 region: CASSKFTGQGDSYEQYF. The CDR3 nucleotides read TGTGCCAGCAGCAAGTTCACCGGGCAGGGGGACTCCTACGAGCAGTACTTC. The V gene is TRBV4-2, the J gene TRBJ2-7; 7 bases match TRBD1. CDR3 size: 17 residues. V shed 5 bases, J shed 0 bases, and the junction held 13 bases outside the gene matches. Germline CDR1 reads LGHNA; CDR2 reads YNFKEQ.

This clone was seen only once. V gene TRBV5-5 combines with J gene TRBJ2-6, with no clear D. Germline values: CDR1 SGHKS, CDR2 YYEKEE (reference sequence). The CDR3 has 15 amino acids. The germline V and J ends were trimmed by 3 bases and 4 bases, with 11 bases remaining between them. The CDR3 is CASSSMKQGANVLTF. The CDR3 coding sequence is TGTGCCAGCAGCTCAATGAAGCAGGGGGCCAACGTCCTGACTTTC.

The table lists this clone with a count of one. Other nucleotide sequences from this sample produce the same CDR3. The rearrangement joins TRBV5-6 to TRBJ2-5; D is perhaps TRBD1 or TRBD2 (5 bases each). The V end was cut by 0 bases, the J end by 5 bases, with 8 bases between. CDR3 size: 13 residues. CDR1 is SGHDT, CDR2 YYEEEE, per germline. In DNA form, the CDR3 reads TGTGCCAGCAGCTTGGGAGGGGTTGAGACCCAGTACTTC. It specifies CASSLGGVETQYF.

The gene calls are TRBV5-1 and TRBJ1-5; D possibly corresponds to TRBD1 (6 bases). The CDR3 spans 13 residues. V was trimmed by 7 bases and J by 7 bases, leaving 15 bases between them. The germline gives CDR1 SGHRS, CDR2 YFSETQ. In DNA, the CDR3 is TGCGCCAGCTCGGCAGGGGAGTACCAGCCCCAGCATTTT. Amino acid sequence: CASSAGEYQPQHF.

V usage is TRBV6-5 and J usage is TRBJ2-7, with 7 nucleotides matching TRBD2. J gave up 2 bases and V 0 bases, and 7 bases lay outside the gene matches. The CDR3 loop spans 16 amino acids. CDR1 is MNHEY and CDR2 is SVGAGI in the germline V gene. This CDR3 reads CASSYSIVGRAYEQYF. CDR3 DNA sequence: TGTGCCAGCAGTTACTCGATCGTAGGGAGGGCCTACGAGCAGTACTTC.

This chain joins TRBV9 and TRBJ2-2; 7 nucleotides line up with TRBD2. The CDR3 consists of 14 residues. The V gene's germline CDR1 is SGDLS and CDR2 YYNGEE. With V trimmed by 6 bases and J by 1 base, 3 bases remained unmatched. CDR3 sequence: CASTRTRNTGELFF. CDR3 in DNA: TGTGCCAGCACCAGGACTAGGAACACCGGGGAGCTGTTTTTT. The variable domain in full, with the rest retrieved from reference TRBV9 and TRBJ2-2, is DSGVTQTPKHLITATGQRVTLRCSPRSGDLSVYWYQQSLDQGLQFLIQYYNGEERAKGNILERFSAQQFPDLHSELNLSSLELGDSALYFCASTRTRNTGELFFGEGSRLTVL.

The chain employs TRBV7-2 and TRBJ2-5, with 9 bases that match TRBD2. The germline V gene has CDR1 SGHTA and CDR2 FQGNSA. The CDR3 has 17 amino acids. J lost 5 bases, V lost 0 bases, and 10 bases had no gene match. The DNA for the CDR3 is TGTGCCAGCAGCTTAGCTCTCGTAGCGGGAGTAGGGGAGACCCAGTACTTC. Protein product: CASSLALVAGVGETQYF.

The chain couples TRBV4-2 to TRBJ2-1, with 8 positions matching TRBD2. The CDR3 runs to 16 residues. Germline V CDR1 and CDR2: LGHNA, YNFKEQ. The V gene end was trimmed by 1 base and the J gene end by 8 bases; junction bases not matched to a gene: 10. The CDR3 sequence is CASSQVTPRGGDEQFF. The DNA of the CDR3 is TGTGCCAGCAGCCAAGTGACTCCTCGGGGGGGCGATGAGCAGTTCTTC.

This clone appeared many times. This sequence joins TRBV2 and TRBJ1-4; weak D call: TRBD1 (5 bases). V lost 8 bases and J lost 4, with 8 bases in between. Per the germline V gene, CDR1 is SNHLY and CDR2 is FYNNEI. The CDR3 covers 12 residues. CDR3 region: CASGTVNEKLFF. Here the CDR3 DNA reads TGTGCCAGCGGGACTGTTAATGAAAAACTGTTTTTT.

With regard to this clone: Mismatch with germline at one junction end may stem from a read error. The gene calls are TRBV4-1 and TRBJ2-7, with 14 bases identical to TRBD2. Germline CDR1 MGHRA, CDR2 YSYEKL. This CDR3 spans 15 amino acids. CDR3: CASSLGLAGAHEQYF. CDR3 nucleotide sequence: TGTGCCAGCAGCCTGGGACTAGCGGGAGCTCACGAGCAGTACTTC.

This sequence joins TRBV28 and TRBJ1-3; a weak D match, TRBD1 (6 bases). The V gene lost 7 bases and the J gene lost 4 bases, with 14 bases spanning the gap. CDR1 and CDR2 from the germline V gene are MDHEN and SYDVKM. The CDR3 is 14 amino acids. This CDR3 is CASTSTGQGNTIYF. DNA for the CDR3: TGTGCCAGCACCTCCACCGGACAGGGAAACACCATATATTTT.

The count of this clone is one. This chain links TRBV5-6 with TRBJ2-3; 10 bases align to TRBD2. The junction had 4 bases not matched to a gene; V was cut back by 2 bases and J by 1 base. Germline lookup yields CDR1 SGHDT and CDR2 YYEEEE. The CDR3 runs to 16 residues. The CDR3 DNA follows: TGTGCCAGCAGCTTTCTAGCGGGAGCGGGCACAGATACGCAGTATTTT. It encodes CASSFLAGAGTDTQYF.